These T cell receptor beta chains were read from a single sample in a study of shared clonotypes between healthy human individuals. TCRdb keeps only in-frame clones here, not all; method: immunoSEQ multiplex PCR. Of more than 550,000 clones in the sample, around 91% are singletons; the top ten hold 30% to 40%. Source material: memory CD8+ T cells from PBMCs. These TCRs come from a man between 18 and 35 years old in good health. Some clones in this sample may be carry-over from other donors' samples. Both conserved end residues are part of each CDR3. The D gene is left open where the match is weak. Only some rows state a clone size, as once, few, many or a class for expanded clones.

d_call: NA
v_call: TRBV15
j_call: TRBJ2-3
clone_size: NA
cdr3_aa: CATSGRRGAGTDTQYF
cdr3_nt: TGTGCCACCAGCGGACGCCGCGGGGCCGGCACAGATACGCAGTATTTT

d_call: NA
v_call: TRBV11-2
j_call: TRBJ2-7
clone_size: NA
cdr3_aa: CASSGRESYEQYF
cdr3_nt: TGTGCCAGTTCGGGAAGGGAATCCTACGAGCAGTACTTC

d_call: NA
v_call: TRBV27
j_call: TRBJ2-5
clone_size: NA
cdr3_aa: CASSLVGGQETQYF
cdr3_nt: TGTGCCAGCAGTCTAGTGGGGGGTCAAGAGACCCAGTACTTC

d_call: TRBD1
v_call: TRBV5-5
j_call: TRBJ2-2
clone_size: NA
cdr3_aa: CASSLGQGVGELFF
cdr3_nt: TGTGCCAGCAGCCTCGGACAGGGGGTCGGGGAGCTGTTTTTT

d_call: NA
v_call: TRBV19
j_call: TRBJ1-1
clone_size: NA
cdr3_aa: CASTNPGGGRTEAFF
cdr3_nt: TGTGCCAGTACCAACCCCGGCGGGGGGAGGACTGAAGCTTTCTTT

d_call: NA
v_call: TRBV7-8
j_call: TRBJ2-1
clone_size: NA
cdr3_aa: CASSLSGESSYNEQFF
cdr3_nt: TGTGCCAGCAGCTTGTCAGGGGAGAGCTCCTACAATGAGCAGTTCTTC

d_call: NA
v_call: TRBV4-1
j_call: TRBJ2-2
clone_size: NA
cdr3_aa: CASSQVGDRELFF
cdr3_nt: TGCGCCAGCAGCCAAGTCGGGGACAGGGAGCTGTTTTTT

d_call: NA
v_call: TRBV10-2
j_call: TRBJ2-1
clone_size: NA
cdr3_aa: CASGGTAYNEQFF
cdr3_nt: TGCGCCAGCGGCGGGACAGCCTACAATGAGCAGTTCTTC

d_call: NA
v_call: TRBV5-1
j_call: TRBJ2-7
clone_size: NA
cdr3_aa: CASSNRDSLYEQYF
cdr3_nt: TGCGCCAGCAGTAACCGGGACTCACTCTACGAGCAGTACTTC

d_call: TRBD1
v_call: TRBV27
j_call: TRBJ2-7
clone_size: NA
cdr3_aa: CASSWTGTGVYEQYF
cdr3_nt: TGTGCCAGCAGTTGGACCGGGACAGGGGTGTACGAGCAGTACTTC

d_call: NA
v_call: TRBV19
j_call: TRBJ1-2
clone_size: NA
cdr3_aa: CASSIRWAFEIGDYGYTF
cdr3_nt: TGTGCCAGTAGTATTAGATGGGCATTCGAAATTGGTGACTATGGCTACACCTTC

d_call: NA
v_call: TRBV28
j_call: TRBJ2-7
clone_size: NA
cdr3_aa: CASSSEGGGKGYEQYF
cdr3_nt: TGTGCCAGCAGCTCGGAAGGGGGCGGGAAGGGGTACGAGCAGTACTTC

d_call: TRBD2
v_call: TRBV5-1
j_call: TRBJ2-7
clone_size: once
cdr3_aa: CASSSNLGTTSYEQYF
cdr3_nt: TGCGCCAGCAGCTCCAACCTCGGGACTACATCCTACGAGCAGTACTTC

d_call: NA
v_call: TRBV28
j_call: TRBJ2-2
clone_size: NA
cdr3_aa: CATVTGEAGELFF
cdr3_nt: TGTGCCACCGTAACAGGGGAGGCCGGGGAGCTGTTTTTT

d_call: TRBD1
v_call: TRBV14
j_call: TRBJ2-7
clone_size: NA
cdr3_aa: CASRPRDRPNMQYF
cdr3_nt: TGTGCCAGCAGGCCCCGGGACAGGCCTAATATGCAGTACTTC

d_call: NA
v_call: TRBV19
j_call: TRBJ1-5
clone_size: NA
cdr3_aa: CASSIYGSNQPQHF
cdr3_nt: TGTGCCAGTAGTATTTACGGGAGCAATCAGCCCCAGCATTTT

d_call: NA
v_call: TRBV7-9
j_call: TRBJ2-7
clone_size: NA
cdr3_aa: CASSLRTDPWEQYF
cdr3_nt: TGTGCCAGCAGCTTAAGGACAGACCCGTGGGAGCAGTACTTC

d_call: TRBD1
v_call: TRBV6-1
j_call: TRBJ1-1
clone_size: NA
cdr3_aa: CASNRDREAFF
cdr3_nt: TGTGCCAGCAATCGGGACAGGGAAGCTTTCTTT

d_call: TRBD1
v_call: TRBV11-2
j_call: TRBJ1-4
clone_size: NA
cdr3_aa: CASSLSRDRLGKLFF
cdr3_nt: TGTGCCAGCAGCCTATCCCGGGACAGGCTGGGAAAACTGTTTTTT

d_call: NA
v_call: TRBV15
j_call: TRBJ1-5
clone_size: NA
cdr3_aa: CATSGGLGQPQHF
cdr3_nt: TGTGCCACCAGCGGGGGGCTGGGTCAGCCCCAGCATTTT